The clone carrying this TCR beta chain was counted many times. Its specificity is not known. After 5'RACE with constant-segment primers, TCR alpha and TCR beta cDNA libraries carrying sample barcodes and UMIs were obtained. TCRdb re-called the 5' RACE reads through MiXCR, storing one row per CDR3 protein. The sample consists of 250,000 to 300,000 distinct CDR3 sequences, 7.5% to 9.5% of them appearing once. These data come from a study of T-cell memory formation after mild COVID-19. Study outcomes and limitations: Researchers report contracting CD4+ clones mostly in CM and EM, with CD8+ clones in EMRA. Clones that contracted from day 15 to 85 had balanced CD4/CD8; later expanders were CD4+ biased.

Trimming took 3 bases from V and 1 from J; bases not matched to a gene: 12. The CDR3 is 18 amino acids. The V gene's germline CDR1 is MNHEY and CDR2 SMNVEV (reference sequence). The chain joins TRBV27 to TRBJ2-3; 8 bases fit TRBD1. The source material was PBMCs or a T cell subset sorted from them (not recorded which). This TCR was sampled from a man in his late teens or twenties who had mild COVID-19 (a few samples of this study predate the infection). Cell type and time point are not known. For the CDR3, the DNA is TGTGCCAGCAGTTTCGGACAGGGTTGGGCGGGCGGCACAGATACGCAGTATTTT. It encodes CASSFGQGWAGGTDTQYF.